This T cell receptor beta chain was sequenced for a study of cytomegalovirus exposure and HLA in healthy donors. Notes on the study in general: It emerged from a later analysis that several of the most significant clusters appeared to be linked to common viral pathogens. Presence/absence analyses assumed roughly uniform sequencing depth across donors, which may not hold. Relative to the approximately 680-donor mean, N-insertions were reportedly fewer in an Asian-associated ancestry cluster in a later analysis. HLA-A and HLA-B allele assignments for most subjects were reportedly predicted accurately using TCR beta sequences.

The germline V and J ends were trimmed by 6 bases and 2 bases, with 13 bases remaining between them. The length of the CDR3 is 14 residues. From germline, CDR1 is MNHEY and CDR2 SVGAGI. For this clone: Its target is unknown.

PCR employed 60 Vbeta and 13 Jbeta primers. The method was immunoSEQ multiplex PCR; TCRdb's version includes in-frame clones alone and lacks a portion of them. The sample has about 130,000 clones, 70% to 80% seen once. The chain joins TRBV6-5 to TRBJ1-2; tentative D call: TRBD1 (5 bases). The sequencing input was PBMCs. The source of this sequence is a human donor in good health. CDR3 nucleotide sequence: TGTGCCAGCAGCCAACCCCCAGGGAACTATGGCTACACCTTC. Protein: CASSQPPGNYGYTF.